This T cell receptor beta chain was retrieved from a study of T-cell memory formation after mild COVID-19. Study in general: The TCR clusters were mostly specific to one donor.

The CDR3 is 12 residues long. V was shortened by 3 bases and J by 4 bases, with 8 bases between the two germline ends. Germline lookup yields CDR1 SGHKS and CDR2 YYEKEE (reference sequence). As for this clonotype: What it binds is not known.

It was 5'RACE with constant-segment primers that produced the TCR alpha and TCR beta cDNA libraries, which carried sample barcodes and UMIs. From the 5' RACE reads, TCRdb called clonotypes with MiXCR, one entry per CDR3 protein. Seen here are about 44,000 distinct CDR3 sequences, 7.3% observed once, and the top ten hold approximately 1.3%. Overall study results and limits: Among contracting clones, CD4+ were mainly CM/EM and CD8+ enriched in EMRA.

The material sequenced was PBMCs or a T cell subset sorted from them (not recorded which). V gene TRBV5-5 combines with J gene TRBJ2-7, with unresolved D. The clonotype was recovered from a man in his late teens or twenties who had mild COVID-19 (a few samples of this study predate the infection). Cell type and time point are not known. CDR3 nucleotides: TGTGCCAGCAGCTCTTACGAGTACGAGCAGTACTTC. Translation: CASSSYEYEQYF.